What follows describes a single T cell receptor beta chain. V dropped 5 bases and J dropped 8 bases, with 19 bases sitting between them. Germline CDR1 reads SGHTA; CDR2 reads FQGNSA. The CDR3 sequence is 15 residues long. One entry per CDR3 protein results from TCRdb running MiXCR on the RT-PCR reads. The table shows roughly 140,000 distinct CDR3 sequences, with approximately 35% occurring only once. The data belong to a study of patients and donors after allogeneic stem cell transplantation. Sequences were obtained from blood, either unsorted or a sorted T cell fraction (not recorded which). This receptor was identified in a human donor who was either an allogeneic HSCT recipient or a stem cell or donor lymphocyte infusion donor (not recorded which). It is not recorded whose cells these are; they may come from a transplant donor. The chain couples TRBV7-2 to TRBJ1-3; weak D call: TRBD1 (5 bases). The chain's CDR3 is CASSPAQGTGDTIYF. The CDR3 bases are TGTGCCAGCAGCCCAGCGCAGGGTACGGGGGACACCATATATTTT. Using reference TRBV7-2 and TRBJ1-3 for the parts outside the CDR3, the full variable domain is GAGVSQSPSNKVTEKGKDVELRCDPISGHTALYWYRQSLGQGLEFLIYFQGNSAPDKSGLPSDRFSAERTGGSVSTLTIQRTQQEDSAVYLCASSPAQGTGDTIYFGEGSWLTVV.